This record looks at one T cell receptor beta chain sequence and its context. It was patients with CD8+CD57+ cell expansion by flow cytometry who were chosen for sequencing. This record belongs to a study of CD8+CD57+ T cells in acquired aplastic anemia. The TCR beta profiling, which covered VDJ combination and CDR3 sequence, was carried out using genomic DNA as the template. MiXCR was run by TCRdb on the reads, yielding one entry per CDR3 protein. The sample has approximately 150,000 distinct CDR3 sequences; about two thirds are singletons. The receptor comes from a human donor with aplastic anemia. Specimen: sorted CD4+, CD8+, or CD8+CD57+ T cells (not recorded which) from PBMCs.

The CDR3 DNA sequence: TGTGCCAGCAGTGGGGCAGGGGAAGTGGATACGCAGTATTTT. The encoded protein is CASSGAGEVDTQYF. This chain connects TRBV6-4 to TRBJ2-3; D possibly corresponds to TRBD1 (6 bases). The CDR3 covers 14 residues. Germline-derived CDR1 and CDR2 are MRHNA and SNTAGT. The V gene lost 4 bases and the J gene lost 6 bases, with 14 bases spanning the gap.